Shown below are 22 T cell receptor beta chains from a single sample sequenced in a study of cytomegalovirus exposure and HLA in healthy donors (TCRdb year 2017). The library was obtained by the immunoSEQ multiplex PCR assay. Entries here come from immuneACCESS through TCRdb and include only in-frame sequences with V and J called. Some clones fail to appear in such tables; in the studies checked, an unresolved V gene covers under half of the shortfall, and the cause of the remainder is unknown. The sample yields roughly 80,000 clones; more than 85% were counted once. The biggest ten clones account for approximately 0.67% of the sample. Material for sequencing was PBMCs. The receptors here all came from a man aged 18 to 29 in good health and CMV-seronegative.

The chain joins TRBV7-9 to TRBJ1-2; TRBD1 aligns across 10 bases. Looked up from germline, CDR1 is SEHNR and CDR2 is FQNEAQ (reference sequence). V trimming: 5 bases; J trimming: 3 bases; junction bases outside the gene matches: 3. The CDR3 totals 14 residues. In DNA form, the CDR3 reads TGTGCCAGCAGCGACAGGGGGCAGGACTATGGCTACACCTTC. Encoded protein: CASSDRGQDYGYTF. The complete variable domain, with remaining parts taken from reference TRBV7-9 and TRBJ1-2, reads DTGVSQNPRHKITKRGQNVTFRCDPISEHNRLYWYRQTLGQGPEFLTYFQNEAQLEKSRLLSDRFSAERPKGSFSTLEIQRTEQGDSAMYLCASSDRGQDYGYTFGSGTRLTVV.

The chain has TRBV6-1 and TRBJ1-4; unclear D gene. The germline gives CDR1 MNHNS, CDR2 SASEGT. Trimming left V 7 bases short and J 0 bases short, with 12 bases between. There are 15 residues in the CDR3. CDR3 nucleotides: TGTGCCAGCAAGAGGGAGTTGGCAACTAATGAAAAACTGTTTTTT. This codes for CASKRELATNEKLFF.

The rearrangement uses TRBV6-5 and TRBJ1-4; the D gene is possibly TRBD1 (5 bases). Germline V gene lookup returns CDR1 MNHEY and CDR2 SVGAGI. V lost 6 bases and J lost 0, with 11 bases in between. The CDR3 extends over 15 amino acids. CDR3 region: CASRRQPATNEKLFF. In nucleotides, the CDR3 is TGTGCCAGCAGGCGACAGCCTGCAACTAATGAAAAACTGTTTTTT.

In DNA form, the CDR3 reads TGTGCCAGCAGCCCATGGGAGCGGGCCTCCTACGAGCAGTACTTC. Residues: CASSPWERASYEQYF. The chain joins TRBV5-8 to TRBJ2-7; D may be TRBD2 (6 bases). The ends were cut back, 4 bases at V and 0 bases at J, with 14 bases in the middle. This CDR3 region has 15 residues. CDR1 and CDR2 (germline): SGHTS, YDEGEE.

CDR3 in DNA: TGTGCCAGCAGACCGAGCTATGGCTACACCTTC. This translates into CASRPSYGYTF. The chain joins TRBV6-6 to TRBJ1-2; no definite D call. Germline assignment: CDR1 MNHNY and CDR2 SVGAGI (reference sequence). The ends were cut back, 6 bases at V and 4 bases at J, with 6 bases in the middle. The CDR3 sequence is 11 residues long.

The V and J genes are TRBV7-2 and TRBJ1-5; TRBD1 might be the D (6 bases). Germline V gives CDR1 SGHTA, CDR2 FQGNSA. V lost 0 bases, J lost 5 bases, and 17 bases lay in between. The CDR3 is 17 amino acids. CDR3 region: CASSLAVGQPPDQPQHF. DNA for the CDR3: TGTGCCAGCAGCTTAGCCGTCGGACAGCCGCCTGATCAGCCCCAGCATTTT.

This clone was seen once. This chain uses TRBV7-6 with TRBJ2-3, with D possibly TRBD2 on 6 matching bases. This CDR3 contains 14 residues. Germline lookup yields CDR1 SGHVS and CDR2 FNYEAQ. The ends were cut back, 0 bases at V and 4 bases at J, with 8 bases in the middle. The CDR3 protein is CASSLAGGADTQYF. The CDR3 coding sequence is TGTGCCAGCAGCTTAGCGGGGGGAGCAGATACGCAGTATTTT.

This clone has a single count. The chain combines TRBV28 with TRBJ2-1; 9 nucleotides align to TRBD2. V lost 7 bases to trimming and J lost 6 bases; unmatched junction nucleotides: 7. CDR1 MDHEN and CDR2 SYDVKM come from the germline V gene. The CDR3 is 14 amino acids. The CDR3 coding sequence is TGTGCCAGCAAAGAGAGCGGGAGGCCCAATGAGCAGTTCTTC. Its protein product is CASKESGRPNEQFF.

Concerning this clone: One end of the junction is discordant with germline, which a read error may explain. This chain uses TRBV18 with TRBJ2-1; D is perhaps TRBD1 (6 bases). Germline V CDR1 and CDR2: KGHSH, LQKENI. The CDR3 consists of 16 residues. The DNA of the CDR3 is TGTGCCAGTTCACCAGGGACAACACGACTTTACAATGAGCAGTTCTTC. It yields the protein CASSPGTTRLYNEQFF.

The rearrangement links TRBV5-6 to TRBJ1-2; D unclear. Trimming stripped 5 bases from V and 7 bases from J, with 15 bases between. The length of the CDR3 is 13 residues. CDR1 SGHDT and CDR2 YYEEEE come from the germline V gene. The chain's CDR3 is CASSPSGESGYTF. CDR3 DNA: TGTGCCAGCAGTCCCTCTGGGGAGAGTGGCTACACCTTC.

This chain connects TRBV9 to TRBJ2-7; the D gene is possibly TRBD1 (6 bases). V was clipped by 0 bases and J by 2 bases, with 15 bases between them. Germline V gene data show CDR1 as SGDLS and CDR2 as YYNGEE. The CDR3 has 16 amino acids. The CDR3 spells CASSVGDGTKPYEQYF. In DNA, the CDR3 is TGTGCCAGCAGCGTAGGGGACGGGACAAAGCCCTACGAGCAGTACTTC.

V gene TRBV19 combines with J gene TRBJ1-2, with no clear D. Germline V lookup: CDR1 LNHDA, CDR2 SQIVND (reference sequence). V lost 6 bases, J lost 4 bases, and 15 bases lay in between. The CDR3 totals 14 residues. CDR3 DNA: TGTGCCAGTAGAATCCCCACGGGATCCTATGGCTACACCTTC. Its translation: CASRIPTGSYGYTF.

This chain connects TRBV6-4 to TRBJ2-2; 8 nucleotides agree with TRBD2. J was trimmed by 6 bases and V by 6 bases; bases with no gene match: 6. This CDR3 region has 14 residues. Per germline, CDR1 MRHNA and CDR2 SNTAGT. The chain's CDR3 is CASSKTSESGELFF. CDR3 sequence (DNA): TGTGCCAGCAGCAAGACTAGCGAGTCCGGGGAGCTGTTTTTT.

The V gene is TRBV5-4, the J gene TRBJ2-7, with 11 bases fitting TRBD1. This CDR3 is built from 17 residues. CDR1 and CDR2 from the germline V gene are SGHNT and YYREEE (reference sequence). V trimming: 4 bases; J trimming: 0 bases; junction bases outside the gene matches: 9. In nucleotides, the CDR3 is TGTGCCAGCAGCCCGGGACAGGGGGTCGATGGCTCCTACGAGCAGTACTTC. This translates into CASSPGQGVDGSYEQYF.

The V and J genes are TRBV7-9 and TRBJ2-3; tentatively, D is TRBD1 (6 bases). The CDR3 is 14 amino acids. The V gene lost 5 bases and the J gene lost 1 base, with 10 bases spanning the gap. Germline loops: CDR1 SEHNR, CDR2 FQNEAQ (reference sequence). CDR3 amino acids: CASSPWTGTDTQYF. The DNA of the CDR3 is TGTGCCAGCAGCCCCTGGACAGGCACAGATACGCAGTATTTT.

The chain carries TRBV28 and TRBJ1-2; 7 nucleotides align to TRBD1. Looked up from germline, CDR1 is MDHEN and CDR2 is SYDVKM. The CDR3 is made up of 16 amino acids. V dropped 7 bases and J dropped 1; count of bases not matched to a gene: 12. This CDR3 reads CASTTSKQGINYGYTF. The CDR3 DNA is TGTGCCAGCACGACGAGTAAACAGGGGATTAACTATGGCTACACCTTC.

The chain has TRBV2 and TRBJ1-3; 8 bases are shared with TRBD1. Germline assignment: CDR1 SNHLY and CDR2 FYNNEI. V trimming: 6 bases; J trimming: 3 bases; junction bases outside the gene matches: 4. The CDR3 loop spans 14 amino acids. The CDR3 nucleotides are TGTGCCAGCAGCCAGACAGGGGTTGGAAACACCATATATTTT. Translation: CASSQTGVGNTIYF.

CDR3 in amino acids: CASSLSGLAGGPRGGNEQFF. CDR3 nucleotides: TGTGCCAGCAGTTTATCCGGACTAGCGGGAGGGCCTAGAGGGGGCAATGAGCAGTTCTTC. This chain joins TRBV27 and TRBJ2-1; 15 nucleotides agree with TRBD2. Germline V gene sequence: CDR1 MNHEY, CDR2 SMNVEV (reference sequence). The CDR3 spans 20 residues. Trimming at V came to 0 bases and at J to 6 bases, leaving 12 bases not matched to a gene.

The V and J genes are TRBV7-9 and TRBJ2-7, with D hard to call. Germline-derived CDR1 and CDR2 are SEHNR and FQNEAQ (reference sequence). The CDR3 sequence is 13 residues long. Trimming cost V 4 bases and J 0 bases, with 7 bases left between them. The CDR3 reads CASSSSPSYEQYF. Here the CDR3 DNA reads TGTGCCAGCAGCTCGAGCCCCTCCTACGAGCAGTACTTC.

The V and J genes are TRBV7-6 and TRBJ2-7; TRBD2 matches at 11 bases. After removal of 1 base from V and 7 bases from J, the junction contained 9 bases not matched to a gene. The CDR3 contains 16 residues. From germline, CDR1 is SGHVS and CDR2 FNYEAQ. The CDR3 protein is CASSLGGSGGAGEQYF. The CDR3 DNA reads TGTGCCAGCAGCTTAGGAGGTAGCGGGGGGGCCGGTGAGCAGTACTTC. Full variable domain (rest looked up from reference TRBV7-6 and TRBJ2-7): GAGVSQSPRYKVTKRGQDVALRCDPISGHVSLYWYRQALGQGPEFLTYFNYEAQQDKSGLPNDRFSAERPEGSISTLTIQRTEQRDSAMYRCASSLGGSGGAGEQYFGPGTRLTVT.

The chain has TRBV27 and TRBJ2-7, with 8 bases lining up with TRBD1. After removal of 10 bases from V and 2 bases from J, the junction contained 7 bases not matched to a gene. The CDR3 is 13 residues long. Germline V gene data show CDR1 as MNHEY and CDR2 as SMNVEV (reference sequence). The CDR3 DNA reads TGTGCCACCATCGGACAGGGAACCTACGAGCAGTACTTC. Translating it yields CATIGQGTYEQYF.

The V and J genes are TRBV7-9 and TRBJ1-2; TRBD1 aligns across 7 bases. Germline loops: CDR1 SEHNR, CDR2 FQNEAQ (reference sequence). V dropped 0 bases and J dropped 6; count of bases not matched to a gene: 7. This CDR3 contains 15 residues. The CDR3 sequence: CASSLAPGGMDGYTF. The CDR3 nucleotides are TGTGCCAGCAGCTTAGCCCCAGGGGGGATGGATGGCTACACCTTC. The complete variable domain, with remaining parts taken from reference TRBV7-9 and TRBJ1-2, reads DTGVSQNPRHKITKRGQNVTFRCDPISEHNRLYWYRQTLGQGPEFLTYFQNEAQLEKSRLLSDRFSAERPKGSFSTLEIQRTEQGDSAMYLCASSLAPGGMDGYTFGSGTRLTVV.